Here is one T cell receptor (beta chain) with its context. Primers included in the PCR were 60 Vbeta and 13 Jbeta primers. In the authors' workflow: Unique TCR beta chains totaled about 78 million in a later count, with roughly 10 million of them shared. Only in-frame clones appear in the TCRdb table, and some are missing; sequencing was by immunoSEQ multiplex PCR. That table furnishes V, J and clone size, whereas the DNA furnished D and trimming. The data show 150,000 or so clones, roughly 79% seen once. These data are taken from a study of cytomegalovirus exposure and HLA in healthy donors. Study summary: Around 200 million T cells yielded roughly 100 million unique TCR beta sequences, as an earlier analysis found. There were 350 to 400 genotyped donors. Of these, 75% to 85% fell in the genetic ancestry cluster associated with self-reported Caucasian donors.

The CDR3 covers 12 residues. In germline, CDR1 is MDHEN, CDR2 SYDVKM. V lost 11 bases, J lost 3 bases, and 10 bases lay in between. Though nominally healthy at sampling, donors likely had unrecorded immune exposures. Sequencing input: PBMCs. The V and J genes are TRBV28 and TRBJ2-2, with a weak D call TRBD2 (6 bases). This receptor was identified in a man aged 30-40 years in good health and CMV-seropositive. The CDR3 DNA is TGTGCCCCGCCGGGGGACACCGGGGAGCTGTTTTTT. It specifies CAPPGDTGELFF.